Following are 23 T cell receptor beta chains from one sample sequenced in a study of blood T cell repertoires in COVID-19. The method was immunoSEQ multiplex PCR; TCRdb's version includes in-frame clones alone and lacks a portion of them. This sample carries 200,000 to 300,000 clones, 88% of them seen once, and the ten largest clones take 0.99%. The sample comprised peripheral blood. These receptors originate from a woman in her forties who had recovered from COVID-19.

The CDR3 protein is CASSLGASASTDTQYF. The CDR3 DNA follows: TGTGCCAGCAGCTTGGGGGCTAGCGCCTCCACAGATACGCAGTATTTT. This rearrangement joins TRBV5-8 to TRBJ2-3, with a weak D call TRBD2 (6 bases). The V end was cut by 0 bases, the J end by 2 bases, with 13 bases between. The CDR3 consists of 16 residues. Germline CDR1 reads SGHTS; CDR2 reads YDEGEE.

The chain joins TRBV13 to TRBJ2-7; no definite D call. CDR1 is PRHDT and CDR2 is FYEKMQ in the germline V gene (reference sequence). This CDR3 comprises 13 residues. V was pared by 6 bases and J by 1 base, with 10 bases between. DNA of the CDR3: TGTGCCAGCAGGGCAGGAATGTCCTACGAGCAGTACTTC. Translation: CASRAGMSYEQYF.

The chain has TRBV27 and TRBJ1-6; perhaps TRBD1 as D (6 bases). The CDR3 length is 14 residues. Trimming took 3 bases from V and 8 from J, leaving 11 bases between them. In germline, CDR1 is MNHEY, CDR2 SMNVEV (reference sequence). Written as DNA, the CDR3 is TGTGCCAGCAGTTTGTCAGGGGTCCATTCACCCCTCCACTTT. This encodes CASSLSGVHSPLHF.

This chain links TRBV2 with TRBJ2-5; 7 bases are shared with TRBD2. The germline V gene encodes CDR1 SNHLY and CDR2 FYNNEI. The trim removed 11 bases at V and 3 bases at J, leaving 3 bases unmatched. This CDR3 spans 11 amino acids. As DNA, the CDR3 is TGTGCCTCCCGGGAGGAAGAGACCCAGTACTTC. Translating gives CASREEETQYF.

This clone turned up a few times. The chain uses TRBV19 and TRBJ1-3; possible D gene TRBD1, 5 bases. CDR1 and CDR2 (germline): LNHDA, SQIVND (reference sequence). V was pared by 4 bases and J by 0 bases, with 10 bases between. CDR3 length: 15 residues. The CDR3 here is CASSSRAHSGNTIYF. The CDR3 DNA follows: TGTGCCAGTAGTAGCAGGGCCCACTCTGGAAACACCATATATTTT.

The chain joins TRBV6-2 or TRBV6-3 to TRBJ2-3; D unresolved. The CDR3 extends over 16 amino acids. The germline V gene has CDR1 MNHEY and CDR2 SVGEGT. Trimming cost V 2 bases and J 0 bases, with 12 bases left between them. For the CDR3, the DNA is TGTGCCAGCAGTTACGGTTACCAGGAAAGCACAGATACGCAGTATTTT. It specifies CASSYGYQESTDTQYF.

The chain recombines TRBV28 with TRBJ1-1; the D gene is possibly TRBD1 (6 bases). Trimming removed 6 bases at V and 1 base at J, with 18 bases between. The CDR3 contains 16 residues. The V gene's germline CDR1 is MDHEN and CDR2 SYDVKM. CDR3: CASRRGGARGNTEAFF. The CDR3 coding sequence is TGTGCCAGCAGAAGAGGGGGGGCGCGGGGGAACACTGAAGCTTTCTTT. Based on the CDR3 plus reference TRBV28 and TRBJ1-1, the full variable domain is DVKVTQSSRYLVKRTGEKVFLECVQDMDHENMFWYRQDPGLGLRLIYFSYDVKMKEKGDIPEGYSVSREKKERFSLILESASTNQTSMYLCASRRGGARGNTEAFFGQGTRLTVV.

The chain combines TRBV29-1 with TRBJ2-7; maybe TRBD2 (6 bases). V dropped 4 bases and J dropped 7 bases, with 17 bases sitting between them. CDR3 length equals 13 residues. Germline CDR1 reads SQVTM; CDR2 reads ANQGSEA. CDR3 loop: CSVGRGRAGEQYF. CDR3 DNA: TGCAGCGTTGGGAGGGGACGGGCCGGGGAGCAGTACTTC.

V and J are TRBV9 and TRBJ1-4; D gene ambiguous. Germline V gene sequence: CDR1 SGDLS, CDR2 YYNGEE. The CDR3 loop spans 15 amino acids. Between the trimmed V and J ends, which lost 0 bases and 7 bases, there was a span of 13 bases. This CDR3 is CASSVDGRSGEKLFF. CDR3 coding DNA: TGTGCCAGCAGCGTAGACGGCCGGTCGGGTGAAAAACTGTTTTTT.

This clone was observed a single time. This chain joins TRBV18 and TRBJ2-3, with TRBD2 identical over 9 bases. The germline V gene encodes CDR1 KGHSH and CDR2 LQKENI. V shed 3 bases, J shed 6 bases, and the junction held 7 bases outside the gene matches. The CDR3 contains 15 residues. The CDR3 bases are TGTGCCAGCTCACCGGGTAGCGGGAGAGGGGATACGCAGTATTTT. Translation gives CASSPGSGRGDTQYF.

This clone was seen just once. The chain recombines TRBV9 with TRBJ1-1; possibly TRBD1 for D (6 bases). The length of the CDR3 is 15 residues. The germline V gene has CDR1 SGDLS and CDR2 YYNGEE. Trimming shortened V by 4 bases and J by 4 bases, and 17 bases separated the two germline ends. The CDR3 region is CASSPWGGASTEAFF. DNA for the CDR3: TGTGCCAGCAGCCCCTGGGGGGGGGCCTCCACTGAAGCTTTCTTT.

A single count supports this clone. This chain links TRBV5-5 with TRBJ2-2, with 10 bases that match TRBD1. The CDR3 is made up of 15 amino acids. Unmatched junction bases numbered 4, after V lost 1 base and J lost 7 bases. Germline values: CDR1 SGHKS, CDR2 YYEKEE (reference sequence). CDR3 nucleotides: TGTGCCAGCAGCTTGTTGGGGACAGGGGTCGGGGAGCTGTTTTTT. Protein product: CASSLLGTGVGELFF.

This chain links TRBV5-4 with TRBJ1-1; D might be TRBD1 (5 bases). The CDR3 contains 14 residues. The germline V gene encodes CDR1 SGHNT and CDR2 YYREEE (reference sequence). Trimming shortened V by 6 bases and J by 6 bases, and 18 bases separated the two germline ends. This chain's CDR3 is CASTLGGAPAEAFF. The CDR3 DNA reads TGTGCCAGCACCCTCGGGGGAGCACCCGCTGAAGCTTTCTTT.

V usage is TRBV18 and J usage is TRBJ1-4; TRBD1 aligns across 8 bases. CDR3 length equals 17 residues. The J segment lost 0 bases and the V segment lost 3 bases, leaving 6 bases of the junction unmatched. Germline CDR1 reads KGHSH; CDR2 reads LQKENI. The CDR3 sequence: CASSPWTGSATNEKLFF. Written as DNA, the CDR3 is TGTGCCAGCTCACCCTGGACAGGGTCCGCAACTAATGAAAAACTGTTTTTT. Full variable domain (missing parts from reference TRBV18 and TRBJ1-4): NAGVMQNPRHLVRRRGQEARLRCSPMKGHSHVYWYRQLPEEGLKFMVYLQKENIIDESGMPKERFSAEFPKEGPSILRIQQVVRGDSAAYFCASSPWTGSATNEKLFFGSGTQLSVL.

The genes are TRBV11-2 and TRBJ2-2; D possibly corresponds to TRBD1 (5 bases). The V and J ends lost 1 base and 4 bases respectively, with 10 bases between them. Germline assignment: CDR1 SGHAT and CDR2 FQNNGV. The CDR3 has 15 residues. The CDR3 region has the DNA TGTGCCAGCAGCTTAGGCCCAGGGCCCACCGGGGAGCTGTTTTTT. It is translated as CASSLGPGPTGELFF. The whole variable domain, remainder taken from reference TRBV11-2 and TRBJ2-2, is EAGVAQSPRYKIIEKRQSVAFWCNPISGHATLYWYQQILGQGPKLLIQFQNNGVVDDSQLPKDRFSAERLKGVDSTLKIQPAKLEDSAVYLCASSLGPGPTGELFFGEGSRLTVL.

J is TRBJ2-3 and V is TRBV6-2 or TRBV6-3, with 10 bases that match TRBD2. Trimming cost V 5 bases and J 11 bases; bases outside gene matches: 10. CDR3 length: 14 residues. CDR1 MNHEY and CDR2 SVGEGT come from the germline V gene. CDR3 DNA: TGTGCCAGCAGTAATCTAGCGGGAGTGGGTATGCAGTATTTT. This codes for CASSNLAGVGMQYF.

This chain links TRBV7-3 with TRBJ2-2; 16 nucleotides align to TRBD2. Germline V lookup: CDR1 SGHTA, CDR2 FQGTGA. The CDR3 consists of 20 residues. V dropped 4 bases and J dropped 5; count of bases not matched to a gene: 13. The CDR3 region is CASSSAPGTSGRAGTGELFF. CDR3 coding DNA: TGTGCCAGCAGCTCGGCCCCCGGGACTAGCGGGAGGGCGGGGACCGGGGAGCTGTTTTTT.

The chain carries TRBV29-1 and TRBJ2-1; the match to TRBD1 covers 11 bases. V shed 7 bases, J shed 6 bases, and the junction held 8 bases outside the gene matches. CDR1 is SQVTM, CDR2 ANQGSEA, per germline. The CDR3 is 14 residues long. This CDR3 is CSGHRDRGFNEQFF. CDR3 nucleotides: TGCAGCGGACACCGGGACAGGGGGTTCAATGAGCAGTTCTTC.

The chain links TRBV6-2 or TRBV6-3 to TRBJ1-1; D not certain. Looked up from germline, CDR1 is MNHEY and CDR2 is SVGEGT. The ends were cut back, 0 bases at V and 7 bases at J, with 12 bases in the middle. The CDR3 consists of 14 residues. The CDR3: CASSYSAGKGEAFF. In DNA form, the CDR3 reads TGTGCCAGCAGTTACTCGGCGGGGAAGGGTGAAGCTTTCTTT.

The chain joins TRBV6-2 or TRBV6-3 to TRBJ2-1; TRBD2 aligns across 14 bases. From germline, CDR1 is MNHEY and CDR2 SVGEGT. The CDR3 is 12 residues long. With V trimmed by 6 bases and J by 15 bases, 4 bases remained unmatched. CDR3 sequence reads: CASSPGTSGRFF. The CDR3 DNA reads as TGTGCCAGCAGCCCCGGGACTAGCGGGAGGTTCTTC.

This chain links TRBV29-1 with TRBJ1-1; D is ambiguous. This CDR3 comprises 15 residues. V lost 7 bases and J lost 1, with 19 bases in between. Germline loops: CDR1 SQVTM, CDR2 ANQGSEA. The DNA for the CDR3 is TGCAGCGCCGAGGCGGGCTCGACCTCGAACACTGAAGCTTTCTTT. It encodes CSAEAGSTSNTEAFF.

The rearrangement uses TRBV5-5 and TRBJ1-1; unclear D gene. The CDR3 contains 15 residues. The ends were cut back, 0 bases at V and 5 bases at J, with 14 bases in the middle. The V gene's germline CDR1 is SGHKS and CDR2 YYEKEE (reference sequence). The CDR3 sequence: CASSLDSGSGTEAFF. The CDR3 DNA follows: TGTGCCAGCAGCTTGGATTCGGGGTCGGGGACTGAAGCTTTCTTT. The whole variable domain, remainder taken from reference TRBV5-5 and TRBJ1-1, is DAGVTQSPTHLIKTRGQQVTLRCSPISGHKSVSWYQQVLGQGPQFIFQYYEKEERGRGNFPDRFSARQFPNYSSELNVNALLLGDSALYLCASSLDSGSGTEAFFGQGTRLTVV.

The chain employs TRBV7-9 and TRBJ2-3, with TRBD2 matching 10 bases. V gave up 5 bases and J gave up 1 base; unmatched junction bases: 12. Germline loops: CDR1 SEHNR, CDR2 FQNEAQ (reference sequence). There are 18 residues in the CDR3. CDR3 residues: CASSPPGVAGGCTDTQYF. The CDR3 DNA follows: TGTGCCAGCAGCCCCCCGGGGGTAGCGGGAGGCTGCACAGATACGCAGTATTTT.